The entry that follows covers one TCR beta chain sequence. This sample was included in a study of OX40 agonist ivuxolimab in advanced cancers. Measured with immunoSEQ multiplex PCR; TCRdb has only the in-frame clones, and not every one. The table includes 70,000 to 95,000 clones, around 90% detected once. Germline CDR1 GTSNPN, CDR2 SVGIG (reference sequence). The CDR3 is 15 amino acids. Trimming cost V 2 bases and J 2 bases; bases outside gene matches: 7. V gene TRBV30 combines with J gene TRBJ1-2; 8 bases map to TRBD1. Sequences were derived from CD4+ or CD8+ T cells sorted from blood, sampled in a trial of the OX40 agonist ivuxolimab. This receptor was identified in an adult with an advanced solid tumor such as melanoma, head and neck, liver or kidney cancer. CDR3 in amino acids: CAWSTGTGHNYGYTF. CDR3 coding DNA: TGTGCCTGGAGTACCGGGACAGGTCACAACTATGGCTACACCTTC.